These 17 T cell receptor beta chains were all obtained from the same sample, sequenced in a study of shared clonotypes between healthy human individuals. Sequencing was performed with immunoSEQ multiplex PCR; in TCRdb, only in-frame clones are kept and a portion is missing. The repertoire holds roughly 2,000,000 clones, around 96% seen once, with 1.2% in the top ten. CD45RO negativity and positive selection for CCR7 defined naive CD8 cells, a population that excluded terminally differentiated effector memory CD45RA+ cells. Sequenced material: naive CD8+ T cells sorted from blood. These receptors were taken from a man aged 18 to 29 in good health.

The J gene is TRBJ2-2, the V gene TRBV4-1; unclear D gene. Germline V lookup: CDR1 MGHRA, CDR2 YSYEKL. The length of the CDR3 is 18 residues. V was cut by 0 bases and J by 5 bases, with 19 bases left in between. The CDR3 DNA is TGCGCCAGCAGCCAAGATCCGGCAGGTTGGCTTTATACCGGGGAGCTGTTTTTT. It encodes CASSQDPAGWLYTGELFF.

The J gene is TRBJ2-1, the V gene TRBV7-9, with a possible D match to TRBD1 (5 bases). The germline V gene has CDR1 SEHNR and CDR2 FQNEAQ (reference sequence). Trimming shortened V by 0 bases and J by 8 bases, and 14 bases separated the two germline ends. The length of the CDR3 is 15 residues. The CDR3: CASSLAQGFLYEQFF. The CDR3 region has the DNA TGTGCCAGCAGCTTAGCGCAGGGATTTTTGTATGAGCAGTTCTTC.

The V gene is TRBV11-2, the J gene TRBJ1-2; maybe TRBD1 (6 bases). Germline V gene lookup returns CDR1 SGHAT and CDR2 FQNNGV. The V gene lost 1 base and the J gene lost 8 bases, with 14 bases spanning the gap. This CDR3 contains 14 residues. The CDR3 DNA reads TGTGCCAGCAGCTTAGTTGTACAGGGTGGCGGCTACACCTTC. Translating gives CASSLVVQGGGYTF.

This chain connects TRBV11-2 to TRBJ2-3; D is uncertain. CDR3 length equals 10 residues. Germline V lookup: CDR1 SGHAT, CDR2 FQNNGV. V lost 3 bases and J 6 bases, leaving 1 base between the germline ends. The CDR3 region has the DNA TGTGCCAGCAGCTTTGATACGCAGTATTTT. It is translated as CASSFDTQYF.

This clone was seen a single time. V usage is TRBV7-2 and J usage is TRBJ2-3, with D hard to call. CDR3 length: 15 residues. Germline V gene lookup returns CDR1 SGHTA and CDR2 FQGNSA. The ends were cut back, 1 base at V and 2 bases at J, with 10 bases in the middle. The CDR3 loop reads CASSLVSAFTDTQYF. The CDR3 DNA follows: TGTGCCAGCAGCTTAGTCTCTGCGTTCACAGATACGCAGTATTTT.

This chain uses TRBV7-8 with TRBJ2-7; D is possibly TRBD2 (6 bases). The germline V and J ends were trimmed by 6 bases and 2 bases, with 14 bases remaining between them. Germline-derived CDR1 and CDR2 are SGHVS and FQNEAQ. The CDR3 extends over 14 amino acids. CDR3 sequence: CASSFKAGPYEQYF. The CDR3, as DNA: TGTGCCAGCAGTTTCAAGGCGGGGCCCTACGAGCAGTACTTC.

The genes are TRBV6-5 and TRBJ2-3; possibly TRBD2 for D (6 bases). V gave up 4 bases and J gave up 3 bases, with 14 bases separating them. This CDR3 region has 15 residues. Per the germline V gene, CDR1 is MNHEY and CDR2 is SVGAGI. CDR3 DNA: TGTGCCAGCAGTTTGGAGGGGAGCGGAACAGATACGCAGTATTTT. Translated: CASSLEGSGTDTQYF.

This sequence joins TRBV27 and TRBJ1-5; D is unclear. The CDR3 is 14 residues long. Germline CDR1 is MNHEY and CDR2 is SMNVEV (reference sequence). Trimming removed 11 bases at V and 0 bases at J, with 14 bases between. As DNA, the CDR3 is TGTGCCTCCTCCGGGCAGTATAGCAATCAGCCCCAGCATTTT. Amino acid sequence: CASSGQYSNQPQHF.

This chain connects TRBV9 to TRBJ1-2; D not resolved. Germline CDR1 reads SGDLS; CDR2 reads YYNGEE. The length of the CDR3 is 12 residues. Between the trimmed V and J ends, which lost 0 bases and 3 bases, there was a span of 3 bases. Here the CDR3 reads CASSVGYYGYTF. The CDR3 DNA reads TGTGCCAGCAGCGTAGGGTACTATGGCTACACCTTC.

The chain uses TRBV3-2 and TRBJ2-7; the table's D call, TRBD2, was not checked against the DNA. TRBV3-2 is a pseudogene locus. This CDR3 is 9 amino acids long. The CDR3: CATPGEQYF. The CDR3 nucleotides read TGTGCCACGCCGGGGGAGCAGTACTTC.

The chain couples TRBV5-6 to TRBJ1-3; D call uncertain. V dropped 4 bases and J dropped 0 bases, with 14 bases sitting between them. Germline-derived CDR1 and CDR2 are SGHDT and YYEEEE. The CDR3 covers 16 residues. The CDR3 loop reads CASSKKKLNSGNTIYF. The DNA of the CDR3 is TGTGCCAGCAGCAAGAAAAAGCTAAACTCTGGAAACACCATATATTTT.

CDR3 residues: CASSGIAGGYNEQFF. CDR3 in DNA: TGTGCCAGCAGTGGTATAGCGGGAGGGTACAATGAGCAGTTCTTC. The chain combines TRBV2 with TRBJ2-1; 11 bases align to TRBD2. The CDR3 is made up of 15 amino acids. Germline V lookup: CDR1 SNHLY, CDR2 FYNNEI. V was pared by 4 bases and J by 4 bases, with 3 bases of the junction left unmatched.

This clone has only a few counts. The rearrangement links TRBV4-1 to TRBJ1-2, with D hard to call. Trimming took off 4 bases at V and 8 bases at J, with 14 bases between the two ends. The CDR3 sequence is 13 residues long. Per the germline V gene, CDR1 is MGHRA and CDR2 is YSYEKL. Here the CDR3 DNA reads TGCGCCAGCAGCCCCGTACGGGGAGACGGCTACACCTTC. Encoded protein: CASSPVRGDGYTF.

This chain uses TRBV6-6 with TRBJ1-5; the match to TRBD1 covers 7 bases. The CDR3 length is 15 residues. Germline V gene data show CDR1 as MNHNY and CDR2 as SVGAGI (reference sequence). With 5 bases clipped from V and 3 bases from J, the junction kept 7 bases outside the gene matches. The CDR3 reads CASSPRTGINQPQHF. CDR3 nucleotide sequence: TGTGCCAGCAGTCCCAGGACAGGTATCAATCAGCCCCAGCATTTT.

J is TRBJ2-1 and V is TRBV7-9; 7 nucleotides agree with TRBD1. The J segment lost 7 bases and the V segment lost 6 bases, leaving 12 bases of the junction unmatched. This CDR3 region has 15 residues. Germline V CDR1 and CDR2: SEHNR, FQNEAQ (reference sequence). As DNA, the CDR3 is TGTGCCAGCAGACCATGGCAGGGGGATTCTAATGAGCAGTTCTTC. It codes for CASRPWQGDSNEQFF.

The chain has TRBV6-5 and TRBJ2-2; weak D call: TRBD2 (5 bases). The CDR3 is 16 residues long. From germline, CDR1 is MNHEY and CDR2 SVGAGI. V dropped 0 bases and J dropped 0 bases, with 8 bases sitting between them. CDR3 sequence (DNA): TGTGCCAGCAGTTACTCTAGCGCCCCGAACACCGGGGAGCTGTTTTTT. Residues: CASSYSSAPNTGELFF.

V is TRBV7-9 and J is TRBJ2-3; the D gene is possibly TRBD1 (5 bases). Trimming shortened V by 0 bases and J by 2 bases, and 15 bases separated the two germline ends. Germline V gives CDR1 SEHNR, CDR2 FQNEAQ (reference sequence). This CDR3 has 17 amino acids. The CDR3 DNA reads as TGTGCCAGCAGCTTAGCGGCAGACAGCTATTTCACAGATACGCAGTATTTT. Encoded protein: CASSLAADSYFTDTQYF.